The 20 T cell receptor beta chains given below trace back to one sample, sequenced in a study of T cells in localized non-small cell lung cancer. Measured with immunoSEQ multiplex PCR; TCRdb has only the in-frame clones, and not every one. Found here are 50,000 to 60,000 clones, more than 75% of them singletons; the top ten hold around 16%. Sequences were derived from PBMCs, sampled before any cancer treatment. These TCRs come from a female donor with stage II lung adenocarcinoma.

This clone was found a few times. The V and J genes are TRBV15 and TRBJ1-2, with D possibly TRBD1 on 5 matching bases. V was clipped by 0 bases and J by 2 bases, with 7 bases between them. This CDR3 region has 14 residues. Germline V gene lookup returns CDR1 LNHNV and CDR2 YYDKDF (reference sequence). The CDR3 loop reads CATSREGRNYGYTF. The CDR3 DNA follows: TGTGCCACCAGCAGAGAGGGACGGAACTATGGCTACACCTTC. Looking up the rest from reference TRBV15 and TRBJ1-2 gives the full variable domain: DAMVIQNPRYQVTQFGKPVTLSCSQTLNHNVMYWYQQKSSQAPKLLFHYYDKDFNNEADTPDNFQSRRPNTSFCFLDIRSPGLGDTAMYLCATSREGRNYGYTFGSGTRLTVV.

V gene TRBV19 combines with J gene TRBJ2-7; D may be TRBD2 (7 bases). This CDR3 spans 14 amino acids. Germline loops: CDR1 LNHDA, CDR2 SQIVND (reference sequence). V lost 3 bases and J 3 bases, leaving 12 bases between the germline ends. CDR3 region: CASSIQGRDYEQYF. The CDR3 nucleotides read TGTGCCAGTAGTATTCAGGGGAGGGACTACGAGCAGTACTTC.

The V call is TRBV29-1, the J call TRBJ2-7; a weak D match, TRBD1 (6 bases). Trimming removed 3 bases from V and 7 bases from J, with 13 bases in between. There are 12 residues in the CDR3. Germline CDR1 is SQVTM and CDR2 is ANQGSEA. CDR3: CSVDTGYGEQYF. The CDR3 bases are TGCAGCGTTGACACAGGGTACGGGGAGCAGTACTTC.

The chain couples TRBV5-1 to TRBJ1-1; maybe TRBD1 (6 bases). Trimming removed 2 bases at V and 1 base at J, with 15 bases between. Germline CDR1 is SGHRS and CDR2 is YFSETQ. This CDR3 is built from 16 residues. DNA of the CDR3: TGCGCCAGCAGCTTACAAGGTAGGGGGAGGAACACTGAAGCTTTCTTT. Translation gives CASSLQGRGRNTEAFF.

The rearrangement links TRBV5-1 to TRBJ2-3; 8 nucleotides line up with TRBD1. The CDR3 length is 15 residues. Per germline, CDR1 SGHRS and CDR2 YFSETQ. With V trimmed by 4 bases and J by 0 bases, 4 bases remained unmatched. The CDR3 reads CASSVDRGSTDTQYF. CDR3 in DNA: TGCGCCAGCAGCGTAGACAGGGGTAGCACAGATACGCAGTATTTT. The full variable domain, completed using reference TRBV5-1 and TRBJ2-3, is KAGVTQTPRYLIKTRGQQVTLSCSPISGHRSVSWYQQTPGQGLQFLFEYFSETQRNKGNFPGRFSGRQFSNSRSEMNVSTLELGDSALYLCASSVDRGSTDTQYFGPGTRLTVL.

The CDR3 loop is CSVTVRGNEQFF. DNA for the CDR3: TGCAGCGTCACCGTGAGAGGAAATGAGCAGTTCTTC. The chain uses TRBV29-1 and TRBJ2-1, with unresolved D. CDR1 SQVTM and CDR2 ANQGSEA come from the germline V gene. CDR3 size: 12 residues. The V gene lost 6 bases and the J gene lost 7 bases, with 13 bases spanning the gap.

The genes are TRBV19 and TRBJ2-2; the D is unclear. CDR3 length: 14 amino acids. Germline loops: CDR1 LNHDA, CDR2 SQIVND (reference sequence). Deletions cut 0 bases from V and 3 bases from J, with 5 bases between. The CDR3 nucleotides are TGTGCCAGTAGTATAGATCCCGACACCGGGGAGCTGTTTTTT. This sequence encodes CASSIDPDTGELFF.

The chain combines TRBV27 with TRBJ1-5; weak D call: TRBD1 (5 bases). Between the trimmed V and J ends, which lost 6 bases and 7 bases, there was a span of 19 bases. The germline CDR1 and CDR2 sequences are MNHEY and SMNVEV (reference sequence). The CDR3 runs 15 residues. CDR3: CASSPARGVGQPQHF. CDR3 nucleotides: TGTGCCAGCAGCCCCGCCCGGGGGGTGGGCCAGCCCCAGCATTTT.

This chain joins TRBV7-9 and TRBJ2-7; weak D call: TRBD1 (5 bases). The V gene's germline CDR1 is SEHNR and CDR2 FQNEAQ (reference sequence). CDR3 length equals 14 residues. The V gene lost 3 bases and the J gene lost 6 bases, with 15 bases spanning the gap. The DNA for the CDR3 is TGTGCCAGCAGCTTGCGGACATCGGACCTCGAGCAGTACTTC. Its protein is CASSLRTSDLEQYF. The entire variable domain, with the rest obtained from reference TRBV7-9 and TRBJ2-7, is as follows: DTGVSQNPRHKITKRGQNVTFRCDPISEHNRLYWYRQTLGQGPEFLTYFQNEAQLEKSRLLSDRFSAERPKGSFSTLEIQRTEQGDSAMYLCASSLRTSDLEQYFGPGTRLTVT.

The chain combines TRBV11-3 with TRBJ2-3; 7 bases match TRBD2. The germline gives CDR1 SGHNT, CDR2 YENEEA. J was trimmed by 1 base and V by 4 bases; bases with no gene match: 8. The CDR3 length is 16 residues. The CDR3: CASSSTSGARTDTQYF. The CDR3 nucleotides read TGTGCCAGCAGCTCAACAAGCGGGGCCCGCACAGATACGCAGTATTTT.

There are a few counts of this clone. The CDR3 loop is CASSLALWGAHEQYF. The CDR3, as DNA: TGTGCCAGCAGCTTAGCGCTATGGGGGGCCCACGAGCAGTACTTC. The chain combines TRBV7-2 with TRBJ2-7; the D gene could be TRBD1 or TRBD2 (6 bases each). The CDR3 spans 15 residues. V lost 0 bases and J lost 5, with 14 bases in between. Germline assignment: CDR1 SGHTA and CDR2 FQGNSA.

The V call is TRBV4-1, the J call TRBJ2-5; the match to TRBD2 covers 8 bases. Per germline, CDR1 MGHRA and CDR2 YSYEKL. The V and J ends lost 0 bases and 5 bases, in that order; junction bases with no gene match: 8. The CDR3 extends over 16 amino acids. CDR3 sequence: CASSQDGGGRRETQYF. The CDR3 DNA sequence: TGCGCCAGCAGCCAAGATGGCGGGGGGCGTCGGGAGACCCAGTACTTC.

The V and J genes are TRBV5-6 and TRBJ1-3; no clear D gene. The CDR3 runs 14 residues. Trimming left V 0 bases short and J 0 bases short, with 4 bases between. CDR1 and CDR2 (germline): SGHDT, YYEEEE. The CDR3 DNA reads TGTGCCAGCAGCTTGGTAAGCTCTGGAAACACCATATATTTT. This gives the protein CASSLVSSGNTIYF.

V is TRBV6-6 and J is TRBJ2-7; 7 bases line up with TRBD2. Germline V gene lookup returns CDR1 MNHNY and CDR2 SVGAGI (reference sequence). Germline trimming cut 5 bases from V and 5 bases from J; bases unmatched to any gene: 3. The CDR3 covers 12 residues. The DNA of the CDR3 is TGTGCCAGCAGTGAGGGAGGGCACGAGCAGTACTTC. This sequence encodes CASSEGGHEQYF.

This chain uses TRBV6-1 with TRBJ1-2; TRBD1 agrees at 8 bases. V was clipped by 1 base and J by 3 bases; unmatched bases: 4. There are 15 residues in the CDR3. CDR1 is MNHNS, CDR2 SASEGT, per germline. The CDR3 is CASSEEKTGDYGYTF. The CDR3 bases are TGTGCCAGCAGTGAAGAAAAGACAGGGGACTATGGCTACACCTTC.

This rearrangement joins TRBV7-9 to TRBJ2-7; TRBD2 aligns across 9 bases. Germline lookup yields CDR1 SEHNR and CDR2 FQNEAQ (reference sequence). Losses at the gene ends were 2 bases for V and 3 bases for J; bases not matched to a gene: 5. The CDR3 runs to 15 residues. The CDR3 DNA reads as TGTGCCAGCAGCTTACCGTCTAGCGGGGTCTACGAGCAGTACTTC. Residues: CASSLPSSGVYEQYF.

The chain couples TRBV19 to TRBJ2-2; the D gene is possibly TRBD2 (5 bases). V dropped 6 bases and J dropped 3 bases, with 11 bases sitting between them. Germline V gene lookup returns CDR1 LNHDA and CDR2 SQIVND (reference sequence). This CDR3 has 14 residues. The CDR3 is CASRNVGDTGELFF. As DNA, the CDR3 is TGTGCCAGTAGAAACGTCGGGGACACCGGGGAGCTGTTTTTT.

The chain joins TRBV19 to TRBJ1-1, with 7 bases aligning to TRBD1. This CDR3 has 16 amino acids. With V trimmed by 5 bases and J by 3 bases, 12 bases remained unmatched. Per germline, CDR1 LNHDA and CDR2 SQIVND (reference sequence). As DNA, the CDR3 is TGTGCCAGTAGTCCCCGCCGGGACAGACCGGACACTGAAGCTTTCTTT. It translates to CASSPRRDRPDTEAFF.

This sequence joins TRBV6-1 and TRBJ2-7; 8 bases fit TRBD1. The CDR3 has 13 amino acids. The J segment lost 0 bases and the V segment lost 10 bases, leaving 5 bases of the junction unmatched. The germline CDR1 and CDR2 sequences are MNHNS and SASEGT. Written as DNA, the CDR3 is TGTGCCACCACGACAGGGGCCTCCTACGAGCAGTACTTC. Translation: CATTTGASYEQYF.

V gene TRBV5-1 combines with J gene TRBJ1-1, with D possibly matching TRBD1 (5 bases). The CDR3 length is 15 residues. Trimming pared 0 bases from V and 5 bases from J, leaving 14 bases between. The germline V gene encodes CDR1 SGHRS and CDR2 YFSETQ. The CDR3 protein is CASSLGGISTTEAFF. The CDR3 coding sequence is TGCGCCAGCAGCTTGGGGGGGATTTCAACAACTGAAGCTTTCTTT.